Sequencing of this TCR beta chain was carried out in a study of response to subunit inactivated influenza vaccine. Overall study findings and caveats: Authors suggested seasonal influenza vaccinations each recruit few new T cells.

TCRdb independently ran MiXCR on the RT-PCR reads; one entry per CDR3 protein. Seen here are 500,000 to 600,000 distinct CDR3 sequences, approximately 7.7% observed once, and the top ten hold approximately 13%. This clonotype was detected a few times. What it binds is unknown. The CDR3 has 15 amino acids. Per germline, CDR1 DFQATT and CDR2 SNEGSKA (reference sequence). After removal of 8 bases from V and 0 bases from J, the junction contained 12 bases not matched to a gene. The chain joins TRBV20-1 to TRBJ2-7, with TRBD1 matching over 8 bases. The source is a man in his fifties or sixties who received an inactivated influenza vaccine. The sample was PBMCs from blood, taken around 25 months after vaccination. The CDR3 spells CSLSQGASSSYEQYF. As DNA, the CDR3 is TGCAGTTTGTCCCAGGGGGCTTCGAGCTCCTACGAGCAGTACTTC.